The 2 T cell receptor beta chains below come from one sample, sequenced in a study of T cell responses to AZD1222 COVID-19 vaccine. Assay: immunoSEQ multiplex PCR; the TCRdb copy retains only in-frame clones and omits some. This table holds 90,000 to 120,000 clones, around nine tenths found once. This specimen consisted of peripheral blood, obtained on day 0 of AZD1222 vaccination. The origin of the receptors is an adult in good health.

The rearrangement uses TRBV6-5 and TRBJ2-2; possible D gene TRBD2, 6 bases. The germline CDR1 and CDR2 sequences are MNHEY and SVGAGI. With 6 bases removed from V and 4 bases from J, the gap between germline ends came to 9 bases. CDR3 length: 13 amino acids. CDR3 residues: CASSRDFTGELFF. As DNA, the CDR3 is TGTGCCAGCAGCCGGGACTTCACCGGGGAGCTGTTTTTT.

The chain uses TRBV29-1 and TRBJ2-7, with TRBD2 identical over 10 bases. CDR1 and CDR2 (germline): SQVTM, ANQGSEA. The CDR3 extends over 13 amino acids. Trimming took 5 bases from V and 6 from J; bases not matched to a gene: 7. This CDR3 is CSVWTVAGGEQYF. CDR3 coding DNA: TGCAGCGTTTGGACCGTAGCGGGGGGCGAGCAGTACTTC.